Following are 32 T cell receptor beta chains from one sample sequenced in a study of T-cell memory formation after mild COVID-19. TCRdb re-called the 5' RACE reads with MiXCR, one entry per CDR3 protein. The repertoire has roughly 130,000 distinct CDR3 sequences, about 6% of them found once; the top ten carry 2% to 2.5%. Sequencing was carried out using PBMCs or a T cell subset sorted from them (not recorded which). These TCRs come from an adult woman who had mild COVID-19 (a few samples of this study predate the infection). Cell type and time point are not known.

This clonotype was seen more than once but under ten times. CDR3 residues: CASSQGYSGNEQFF. The CDR3 bases are TGTGCCAGCAGTCAAGGATACAGCGGTAATGAGCAGTTCTTC. The gene calls are TRBV25-1 and TRBJ2-1; weak D call: TRBD2 (5 bases). The CDR3 covers 14 residues. The germline V gene has CDR1 MGHDK and CDR2 SYGVNS. Between the trimmed V and J ends, which lost 5 bases and 7 bases, there was a span of 15 bases.

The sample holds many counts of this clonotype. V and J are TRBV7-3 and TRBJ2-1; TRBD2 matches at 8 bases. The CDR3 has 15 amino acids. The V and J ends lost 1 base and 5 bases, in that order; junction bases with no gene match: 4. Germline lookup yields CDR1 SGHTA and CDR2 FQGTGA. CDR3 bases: TGTGCCAGCAGCTTAATGCCGGGGGGGCACAATGAGCAGTTCTTC. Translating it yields CASSLMPGGHNEQFF. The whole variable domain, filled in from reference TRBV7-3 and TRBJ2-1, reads GAGVSQTPSNKVTEKGKYVELRCDPISGHTALYWYRQSLGQGPEFLIYFQGTGAADDSGLPNDRFFAVRPEGSVSTLKIQRTERGDSAVYLCASSLMPGGHNEQFFGPGTRLTVL.

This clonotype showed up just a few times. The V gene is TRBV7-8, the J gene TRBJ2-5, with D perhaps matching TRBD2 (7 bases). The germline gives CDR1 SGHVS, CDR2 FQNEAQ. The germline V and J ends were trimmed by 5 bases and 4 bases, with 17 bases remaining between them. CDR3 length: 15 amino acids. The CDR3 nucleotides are TGTGCCAGCAGCCTTATGGGGGGGGCCGGAGAGACCCAGTACTTC. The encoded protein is CASSLMGGAGETQYF.

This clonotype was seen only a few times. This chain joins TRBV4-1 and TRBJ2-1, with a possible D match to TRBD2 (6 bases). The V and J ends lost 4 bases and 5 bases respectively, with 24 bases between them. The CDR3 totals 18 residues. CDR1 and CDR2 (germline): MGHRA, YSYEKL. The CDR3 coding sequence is TGCGCCAGCAGCCGAGTCTCCCCAGAAGTAGCGGTCGACAATGAGCAGTTCTTC. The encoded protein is CASSRVSPEVAVDNEQFF.

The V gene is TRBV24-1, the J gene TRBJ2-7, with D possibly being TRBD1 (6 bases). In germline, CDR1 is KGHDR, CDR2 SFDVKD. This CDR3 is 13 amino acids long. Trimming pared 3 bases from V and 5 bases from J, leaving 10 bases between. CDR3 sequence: CATSDEYRDEQYF. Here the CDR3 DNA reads TGTGCCACCAGTGATGAATACAGGGACGAGCAGTACTTC.

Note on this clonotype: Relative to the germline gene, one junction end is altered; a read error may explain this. The DNA for the CDR3 is TGTGCCACCAGTGATTCGGGGACTAGCAGAGATACGCAGTATTTT. It specifies CATSDSGTSRDTQYF. The genes are TRBV24-1 and TRBJ2-3; 9 bases agree with TRBD2. Looked up from germline, CDR1 is KGHDR and CDR2 is SFDVKD. The CDR3 length is 15 residues.

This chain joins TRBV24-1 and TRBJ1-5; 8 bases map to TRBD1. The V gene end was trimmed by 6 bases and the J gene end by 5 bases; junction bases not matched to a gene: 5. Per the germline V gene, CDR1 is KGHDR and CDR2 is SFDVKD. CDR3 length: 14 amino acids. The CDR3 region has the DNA TGTGCCACCAGTCGGACAGGGTCTCATCAGCCCCAGCATTTT. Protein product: CATSRTGSHQPQHF.

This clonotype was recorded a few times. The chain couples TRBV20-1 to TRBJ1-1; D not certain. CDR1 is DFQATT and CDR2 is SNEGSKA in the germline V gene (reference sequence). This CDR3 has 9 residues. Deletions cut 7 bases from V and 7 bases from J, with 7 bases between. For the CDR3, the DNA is TGCAGTGTCGGCAGTGAAGCTTTCTTT. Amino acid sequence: CSVGSEAFF.

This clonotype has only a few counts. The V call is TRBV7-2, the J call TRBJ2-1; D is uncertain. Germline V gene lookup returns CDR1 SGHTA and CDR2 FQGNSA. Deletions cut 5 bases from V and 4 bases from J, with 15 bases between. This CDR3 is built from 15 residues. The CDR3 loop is CASSLEMRIYNEQFF. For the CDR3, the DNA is TGTGCCAGCAGCCTGGAGATGAGGATTTACAATGAGCAGTTCTTC.

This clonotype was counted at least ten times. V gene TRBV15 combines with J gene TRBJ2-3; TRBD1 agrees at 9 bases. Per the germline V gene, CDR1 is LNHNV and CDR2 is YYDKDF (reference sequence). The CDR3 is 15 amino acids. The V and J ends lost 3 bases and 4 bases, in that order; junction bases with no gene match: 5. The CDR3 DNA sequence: TGTGCCACCAGCAGGGACAGGGGTGGCGCAGATACGCAGTATTTT. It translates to CATSRDRGGADTQYF.

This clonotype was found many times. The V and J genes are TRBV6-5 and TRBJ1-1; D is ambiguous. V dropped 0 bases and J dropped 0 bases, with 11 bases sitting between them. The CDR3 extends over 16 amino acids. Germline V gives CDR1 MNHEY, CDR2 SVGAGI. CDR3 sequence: CASSYSVQSMNTEAFF. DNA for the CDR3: TGTGCCAGCAGTTACTCGGTACAGAGTATGAACACTGAAGCTTTCTTT.

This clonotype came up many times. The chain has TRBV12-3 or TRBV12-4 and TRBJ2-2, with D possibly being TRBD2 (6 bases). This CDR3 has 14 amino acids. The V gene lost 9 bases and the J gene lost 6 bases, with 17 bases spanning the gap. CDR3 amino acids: CASHRDSSSGELFF. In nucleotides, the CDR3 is TGTGCCAGTCATCGGGACTCCTCGTCCGGGGAGCTGTTTTTT.

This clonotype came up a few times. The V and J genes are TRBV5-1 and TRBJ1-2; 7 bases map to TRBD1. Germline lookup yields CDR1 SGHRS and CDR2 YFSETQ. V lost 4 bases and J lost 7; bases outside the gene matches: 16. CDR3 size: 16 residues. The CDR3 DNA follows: TGCGCCAGCAGCCCCCGCCAGGGGGGGACTGGAAGTGGCTACACCTTC. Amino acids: CASSPRQGGTGSGYTF.

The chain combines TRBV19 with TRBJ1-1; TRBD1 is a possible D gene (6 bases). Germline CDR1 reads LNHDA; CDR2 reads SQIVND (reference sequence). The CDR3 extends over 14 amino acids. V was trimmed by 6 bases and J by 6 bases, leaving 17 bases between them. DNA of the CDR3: TGTGCCAGTAGAAGGGGGACCCTATACTCTGAAGCTTTCTTT. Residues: CASRRGTLYSEAFF.

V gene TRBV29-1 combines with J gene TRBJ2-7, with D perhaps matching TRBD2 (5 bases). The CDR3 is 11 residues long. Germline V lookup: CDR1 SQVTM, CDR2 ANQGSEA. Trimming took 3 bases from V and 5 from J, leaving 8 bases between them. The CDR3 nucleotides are TGCAGCGTTGATTTCGGGGACGAGCAGTACTTC. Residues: CSVDFGDEQYF.

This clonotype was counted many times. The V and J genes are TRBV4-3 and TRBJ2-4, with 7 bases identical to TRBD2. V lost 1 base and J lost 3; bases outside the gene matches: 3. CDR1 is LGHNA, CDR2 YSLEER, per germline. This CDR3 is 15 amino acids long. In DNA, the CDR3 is TGCGCCAGCAGCCAAGTCTGGACTAGCAAAAACATTCAGTACTTC. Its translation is CASSQVWTSKNIQYF.

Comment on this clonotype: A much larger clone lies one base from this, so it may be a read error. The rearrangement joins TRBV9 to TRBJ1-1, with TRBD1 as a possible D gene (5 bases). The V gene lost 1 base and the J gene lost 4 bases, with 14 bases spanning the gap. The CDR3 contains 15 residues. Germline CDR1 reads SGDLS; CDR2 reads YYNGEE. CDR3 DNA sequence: TGTGCCAGCAGCGTAAAGGACACCTTGAGCACTGAAGCTTTCTTT. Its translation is CASSVKDTLSTEAFF.

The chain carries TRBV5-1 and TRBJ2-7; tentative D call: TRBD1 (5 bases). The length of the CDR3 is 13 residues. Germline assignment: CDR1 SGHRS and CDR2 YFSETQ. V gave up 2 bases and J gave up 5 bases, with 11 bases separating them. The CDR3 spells CASSLSGWDEQYF. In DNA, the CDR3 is TGCGCCAGCAGCTTATCAGGGTGGGACGAGCAGTACTTC.

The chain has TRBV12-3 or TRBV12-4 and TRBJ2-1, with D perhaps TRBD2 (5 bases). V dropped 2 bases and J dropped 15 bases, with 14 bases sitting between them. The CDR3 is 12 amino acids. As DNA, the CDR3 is TGTGCCAGCAGTTTATTCCCCACTAGTCGGTTCTTC. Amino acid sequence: CASSLFPTSRFF.

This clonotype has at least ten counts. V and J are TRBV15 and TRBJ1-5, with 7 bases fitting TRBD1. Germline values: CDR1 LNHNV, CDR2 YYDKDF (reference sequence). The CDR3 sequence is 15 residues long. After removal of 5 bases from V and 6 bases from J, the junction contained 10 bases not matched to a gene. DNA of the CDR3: TGTGCCACCAGCGAGGACAGGTTTCACCGTCAGCCCCAGCATTTT. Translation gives CATSEDRFHRQPQHF.

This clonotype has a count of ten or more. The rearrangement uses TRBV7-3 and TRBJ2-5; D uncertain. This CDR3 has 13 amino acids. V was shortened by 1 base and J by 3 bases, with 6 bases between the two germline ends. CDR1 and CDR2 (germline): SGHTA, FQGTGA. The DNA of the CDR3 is TGTGCCAGCAGCTTAAGGGCAGAAGAGACCCAGTACTTC. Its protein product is CASSLRAEETQYF. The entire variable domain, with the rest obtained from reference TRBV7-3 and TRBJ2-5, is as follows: GAGVSQTPSNKVTEKGKYVELRCDPISGHTALYWYRQSLGQGPEFLIYFQGTGAADDSGLPNDRFFAVRPEGSVSTLKIQRTERGDSAVYLCASSLRAEETQYFGPGTRLLVL.

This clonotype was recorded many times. The CDR3 protein is CASSSDPLYGYTF. Here the CDR3 DNA reads TGTGCCAGCAGCTCGGACCCGCTCTATGGCTACACCTTC. The genes are TRBV7-2 and TRBJ1-2; D not certain. This CDR3 has 13 amino acids. V lost 4 bases and J lost 4, with 10 bases in between. CDR1 is SGHTA and CDR2 is FQGNSA in the germline V gene.

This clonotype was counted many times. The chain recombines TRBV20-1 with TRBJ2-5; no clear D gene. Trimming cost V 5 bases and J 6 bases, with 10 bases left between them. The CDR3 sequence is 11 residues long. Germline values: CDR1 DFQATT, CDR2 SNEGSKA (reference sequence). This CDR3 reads CSAPLSKTQYF. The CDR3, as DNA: TGCAGTGCTCCTCTATCGAAGACCCAGTACTTC.

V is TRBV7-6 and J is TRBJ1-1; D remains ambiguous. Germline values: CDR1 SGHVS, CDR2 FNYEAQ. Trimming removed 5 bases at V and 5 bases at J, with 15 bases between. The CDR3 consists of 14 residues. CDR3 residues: CASSLSGRGTEAFF. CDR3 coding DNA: TGTGCCAGCAGCCTCTCAGGTAGAGGGACTGAAGCTTTCTTT.

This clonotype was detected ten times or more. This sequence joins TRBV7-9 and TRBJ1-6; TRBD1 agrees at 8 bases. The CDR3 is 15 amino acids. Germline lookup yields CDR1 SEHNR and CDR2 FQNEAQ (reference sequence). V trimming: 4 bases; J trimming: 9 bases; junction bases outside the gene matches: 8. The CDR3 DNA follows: TGTGCCAGCAGCTCGCAGGGGGCCATAGCTTCACCCCTCCACTTT. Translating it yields CASSSQGAIASPLHF.

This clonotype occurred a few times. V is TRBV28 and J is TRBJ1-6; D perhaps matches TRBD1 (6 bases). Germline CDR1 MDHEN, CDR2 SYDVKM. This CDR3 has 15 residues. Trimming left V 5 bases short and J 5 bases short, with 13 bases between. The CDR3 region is CASSPQTGDNSPLHF. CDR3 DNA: TGTGCCAGCAGTCCCCAGACAGGCGATAATTCACCCCTCCACTTT. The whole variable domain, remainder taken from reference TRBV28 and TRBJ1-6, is DVKVTQSSRYLVKRTGEKVFLECVQDMDHENMFWYRQDPGLGLRLIYFSYDVKMKEKGDIPEGYSVSREKKERFSLILESASTNQTSMYLCASSPQTGDNSPLHFGNGTRLTVT.

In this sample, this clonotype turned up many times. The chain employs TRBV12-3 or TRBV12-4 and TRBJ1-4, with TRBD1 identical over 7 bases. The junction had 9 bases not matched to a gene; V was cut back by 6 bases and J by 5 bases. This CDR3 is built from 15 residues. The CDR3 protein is CASSHLRDRNEKLFF. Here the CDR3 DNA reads TGTGCCAGCAGCCACCTCCGGGACAGAAATGAAAAACTGTTTTTT.

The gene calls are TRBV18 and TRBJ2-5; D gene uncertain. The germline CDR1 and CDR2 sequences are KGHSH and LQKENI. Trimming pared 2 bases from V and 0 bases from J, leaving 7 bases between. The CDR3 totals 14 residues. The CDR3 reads CASSPSKYQETQYF. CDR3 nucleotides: TGTGCCAGCTCACCATCCAAGTACCAAGAGACCCAGTACTTC.

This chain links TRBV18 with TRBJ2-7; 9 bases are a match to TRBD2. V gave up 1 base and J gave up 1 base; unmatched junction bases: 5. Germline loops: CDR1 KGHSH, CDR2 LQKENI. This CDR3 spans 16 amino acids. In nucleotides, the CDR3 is TGTGCCAGCTCACCACAAGGGCTAGCGGGGTCCTACGAGCAGTACTTC. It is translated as CASSPQGLAGSYEQYF.

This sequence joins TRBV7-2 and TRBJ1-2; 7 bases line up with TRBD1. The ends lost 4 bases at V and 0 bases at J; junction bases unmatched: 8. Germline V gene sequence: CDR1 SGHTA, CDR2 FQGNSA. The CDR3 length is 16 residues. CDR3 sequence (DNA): TGTGCCAGCAGCTCCCCGCAGGGGGTAGCTAACTATGGCTACACCTTC. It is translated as CASSSPQGVANYGYTF.

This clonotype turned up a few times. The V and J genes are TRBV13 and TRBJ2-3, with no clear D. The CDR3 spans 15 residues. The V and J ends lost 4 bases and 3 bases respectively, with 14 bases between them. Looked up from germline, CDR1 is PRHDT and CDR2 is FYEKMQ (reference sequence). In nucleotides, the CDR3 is TGTGCCAGCAGCTCCCGGGCCTCATTGACAGATACGCAGTATTTT. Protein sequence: CASSSRASLTDTQYF.

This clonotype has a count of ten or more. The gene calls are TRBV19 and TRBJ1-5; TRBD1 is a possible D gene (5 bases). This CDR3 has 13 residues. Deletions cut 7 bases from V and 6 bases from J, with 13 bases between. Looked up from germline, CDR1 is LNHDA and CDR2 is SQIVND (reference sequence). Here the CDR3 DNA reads TGTGCCAGTACGCAGCAGGGCCTTCAGCCCCAGCATTTT. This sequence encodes CASTQQGLQPQHF.